This entry is about one T cell receptor beta chain. The target of this receptor is not known. No qualities accompany the bases; no much larger clone lies one base away. The CDR1 and CDR2 encoded by the germline V gene (reference sequence) are SGHAT and FQDESV. The germline V and J ends show losses of 5 bases and 3 bases respectively, and no gene match explains 4 bases of the junction. Including the terminal cysteine and phenylalanine, the CDR3 comprises 15 residues. Just CDR3 DNA is preserved here, 45 bases in frame from base 1. This sample was taken from a study of shared clonotypes between healthy human individuals (dated by TCRdb to 2020 to 2021). Concerning the study at large: The cohort comprised two women and three men aged 18 to 49 years. For each donor, CD4 naive and CD4 memory were each run on three plates, CD8 naive on two plates, and CD8 memory on one plate. The study deeply sequenced blood TCR repertoires of five healthy adults to estimate repertoire size and the extent of clonotype sharing between individuals. Per donor, leukapheresis produced somewhere between about 0.9 and 9.5 billion PBMCs. Different laboratories and diverse techniques were used to prepare libraries and sequence TCR repertoires, to increase sequencing depth and limit assay-specific biases. What the study reported, not specific to this receptor: Compared with non-shared clonotypes, the clonotypes found in all four sorted-subset donors had higher generation probabilities. Sharing across several donors was observed for about 4.8% of naive CD4, about 4% of naive CD8, 2% to 2.5% of memory CD4, and less than 0.45% of memory CD8 clonotypes. Sampling was restricted to blood, and TCR repertoires in tissue are likely to differ from TCR repertoires in blood. Incomplete sequencing was indicated by rarefaction of sorted-subset datasets, despite the large sequencing depth. Naive subsets generally had larger estimated clonotype richness than memory subsets did. Pairwise subsampling indicated that sequencing depth was expected to affect the degree of clonotype sharing among donors. Because the study included a small number of donors, the genetic and exposure-history diversity represented was limited.

The donors were healthy, HIV-negative adults who had no recently reported acute infections or vaccinations. All donors were Caucasian adults living in Nashville, Tennessee, USA. Magnetic negative selection was used to enrich CD4+ T cells, after which naive cells were positively selected on CD45RA and the negative fraction became the memory subset. Blood was obtained by leukapheresis, after which PBMCs were separated by Ficoll-Histopaque density gradient centrifugation and cryopreserved in liquid nitrogen vapor phase. Analytical flow cytometry was used to check the purity and quantity of each magnetically sorted T cell population. From each sorted fraction, genomic DNA was isolated and quantified by UV absorbance on a Nanodrop 2000c. TCR CDR3 regions were amplified from genomic DNA by multiplex PCR using the deep immunoSEQ assay. Extracted genomic DNA from each cell subset was spread evenly across all wells of several immunoSEQ 96-well plates, with each plate serving as a replicate. For sorted subsets, each replicate PCR was loaded with 200 ng genomic DNA, equivalent to 30,000 or so T cell genomes. Purified libraries were measured with a Qubit 3.0 fluorometer, size-checked on a Bioanalyzer 2100, and measured again with the KAPA Library Quantification kit. A separate single-read 150-cycle Illumina NextSeq 550 flow cell was used to sequence each immunoSEQ 96-well plate. The original pipeline was this. Because only junctional sequences without quality scores were contained in the immunoSEQ output, filtering matching that applied to full-length reads could not be performed. To assign V/J genes and CDR3, sequences were annotated using PyIR, a Python wrapper for IgBLAST v1.9, with IMGT germline references. Reads were filtered out if the reads had weak V/J assignments (E-value above 1e-6), no CDR3, stop codons, out-of-frame junctions, or ambiguous translated residues. V3J clonotypes were defined as sequences sharing the same inferred V gene, J gene, and CDR3 amino acid sequence. Percentage overlap between repertoires was computed as shared unique clonotypes divided by the size of the smaller repertoire. Richness of each repertoire was evaluated using RTK rarefaction, the Chao1 estimator, and Recon v2.1 estimates of unobserved clonotypes. OLGA was used to compute generation probabilities for all TCRbeta clonotypes that the gDNA method yielded from a handful of donors. TCRdb re-hosts the immuneACCESS table, in-frame sequences only. Its copies lack some clones; in the studies checked, an unresolved V gene accounts for under half of them, and the cause for the rest is not known. That table is the source of V, J and clone size, and D and trimming were worked out from the DNA. The sample table holds roughly 500,000 clones, of which 95% to 97% were seen once. The biggest ten clones account for about 0.064% of the sample.

The clonotype originates from a woman in her twenties or thirties in good health. The specimen sequenced was naive CD4+ T cells sorted from blood. The cell subset or site label, as the study defines it: CD45RA+ positively selected. This chain is built from TRBV11-1 and TRBJ2-1; TRBD2 fits 10 bases in the junction. CDR3 sequence: CASSRGLAVYNEQFF. The DNA sequence follows: TGTGCCAGCAGCCGAGGACTAGCGGTCTACAATGAGCAGTTCTTC. The full variable domain, with segments outside the CDR3 supplied by the reference TRBV11-1 and TRBJ2-1 proteins, appears as EAEVAQSPRYKITEKSQAVAFWCDPISGHATLYWYRQILGQGPELLVQFQDESVVDDSQLPKDRFSAERLKGVDSTLKIQPAELGDSAMYLCASSRGLAVYNEQFFGPGTRLTVL.